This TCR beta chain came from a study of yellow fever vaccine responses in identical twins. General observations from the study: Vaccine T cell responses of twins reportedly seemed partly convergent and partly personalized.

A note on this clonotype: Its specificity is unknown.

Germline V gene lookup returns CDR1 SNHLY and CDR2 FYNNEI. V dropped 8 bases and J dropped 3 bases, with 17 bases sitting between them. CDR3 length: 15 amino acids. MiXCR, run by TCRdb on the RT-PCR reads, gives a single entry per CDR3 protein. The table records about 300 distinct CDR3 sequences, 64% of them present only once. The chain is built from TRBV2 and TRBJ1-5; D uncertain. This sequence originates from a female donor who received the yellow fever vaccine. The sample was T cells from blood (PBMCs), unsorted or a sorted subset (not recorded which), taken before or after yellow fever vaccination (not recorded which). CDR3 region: CASLLIGLSNQPQHF. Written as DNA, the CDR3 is TGTGCCAGCCTACTCATAGGTCTCTCCAATCAGCCCCAGCATTTT.